This entry describes one T cell receptor (beta chain). The target antigen is unknown. The source of the sample is a study of cytomegalovirus exposure and HLA in healthy donors. This CDR3 is built from 15 residues. Between the trimmed V and J ends, which lost 1 base and 0 bases, there was a span of 9 bases. Germline assignment: CDR1 SGHAT and CDR2 FQNNGV. The study's findings and limits: Likely technical artifact: a cluster of highly shared sequence variants. No immune exposure information besides CMV serostatus was available.

The PCR was carried out with 60 Vbeta primers and 13 Jbeta primers. Assay used: immunoSEQ multiplex PCR; TCRdb lists only in-frame clones, some missing. The sample yields 150,000 to 200,000 clones, around 87% seen once. The V call is TRBV11-2, the J call TRBJ1-1; D might be TRBD1 (6 bases). This sequence originates from a woman aged 18-29 years in good health and CMV-seronegative. The sequenced sample consisted of PBMCs. CDR3 region: CASSLVGQLNTEAFF. CDR3 DNA: TGTGCCAGCAGCTTAGTCGGACAGTTGAACACTGAAGCTTTCTTT.